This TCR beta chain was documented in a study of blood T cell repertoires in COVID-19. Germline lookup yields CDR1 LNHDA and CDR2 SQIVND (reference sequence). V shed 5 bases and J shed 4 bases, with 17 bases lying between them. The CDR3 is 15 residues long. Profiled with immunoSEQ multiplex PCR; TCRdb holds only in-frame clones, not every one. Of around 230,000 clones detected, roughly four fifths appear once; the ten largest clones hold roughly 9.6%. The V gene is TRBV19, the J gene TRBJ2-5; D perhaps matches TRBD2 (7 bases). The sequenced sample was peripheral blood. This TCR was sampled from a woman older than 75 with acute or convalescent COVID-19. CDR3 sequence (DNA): TGTGCCAGTAGTCCCCCCGGGGGGCGCTTAGAGACCCAGTACTTC. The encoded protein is CASSPPGGRLETQYF.